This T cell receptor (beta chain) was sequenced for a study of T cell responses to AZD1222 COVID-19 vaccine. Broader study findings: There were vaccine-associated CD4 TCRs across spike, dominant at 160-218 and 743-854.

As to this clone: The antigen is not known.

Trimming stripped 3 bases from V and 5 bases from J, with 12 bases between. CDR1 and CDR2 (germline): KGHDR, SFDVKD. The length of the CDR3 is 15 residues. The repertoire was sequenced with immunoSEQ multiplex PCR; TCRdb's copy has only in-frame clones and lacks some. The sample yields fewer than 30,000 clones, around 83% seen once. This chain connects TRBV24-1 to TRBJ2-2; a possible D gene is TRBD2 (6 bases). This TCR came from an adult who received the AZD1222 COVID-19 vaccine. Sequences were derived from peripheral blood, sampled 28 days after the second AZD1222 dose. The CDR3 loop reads CATSDRSRETGELFF. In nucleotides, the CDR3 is TGTGCCACCAGTGATCGCAGTCGGGAGACCGGGGAGCTGTTTTTT.